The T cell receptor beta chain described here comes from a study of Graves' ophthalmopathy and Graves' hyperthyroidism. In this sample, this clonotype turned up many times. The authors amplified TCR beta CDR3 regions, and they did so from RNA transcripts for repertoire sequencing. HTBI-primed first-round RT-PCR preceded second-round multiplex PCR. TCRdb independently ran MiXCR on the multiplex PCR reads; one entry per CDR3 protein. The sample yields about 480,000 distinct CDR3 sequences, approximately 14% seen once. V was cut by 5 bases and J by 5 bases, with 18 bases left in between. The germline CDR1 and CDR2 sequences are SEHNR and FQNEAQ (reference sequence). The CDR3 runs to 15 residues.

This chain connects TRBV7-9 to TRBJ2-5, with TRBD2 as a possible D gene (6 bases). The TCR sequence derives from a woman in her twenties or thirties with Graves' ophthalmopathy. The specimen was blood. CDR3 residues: CASSPRRGTGETQYF. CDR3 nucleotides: TGTGCCAGCAGCCCTAGGCGGGGAACCGGGGAGACCCAGTACTTC.